This TCR beta chain was identified during a study of blood T cell repertoires in COVID-19. This CDR3 is 13 amino acids long. CDR1 MNHEY and CDR2 SVGAGI come from the germline V gene. With 6 bases removed from V and 6 bases from J, the gap between germline ends came to 15 bases. Sequenced by immunoSEQ multiplex PCR; TCRdb stores in-frame clones only, minus some. The sample contains about 44,000 clones, around 80% of which appear only once. This TCR derives from a human donor in a cohort sampled during active COVID-19. What was sequenced was peripheral blood. The chain has TRBV6-5 and TRBJ2-7; possibly TRBD2 for D (6 bases). CDR3 in DNA: TGTGCCAGCAGCCGAAGGGCGGGGTCCGAGCAGTACGTC. This translates into CASSRRAGSEQYV.